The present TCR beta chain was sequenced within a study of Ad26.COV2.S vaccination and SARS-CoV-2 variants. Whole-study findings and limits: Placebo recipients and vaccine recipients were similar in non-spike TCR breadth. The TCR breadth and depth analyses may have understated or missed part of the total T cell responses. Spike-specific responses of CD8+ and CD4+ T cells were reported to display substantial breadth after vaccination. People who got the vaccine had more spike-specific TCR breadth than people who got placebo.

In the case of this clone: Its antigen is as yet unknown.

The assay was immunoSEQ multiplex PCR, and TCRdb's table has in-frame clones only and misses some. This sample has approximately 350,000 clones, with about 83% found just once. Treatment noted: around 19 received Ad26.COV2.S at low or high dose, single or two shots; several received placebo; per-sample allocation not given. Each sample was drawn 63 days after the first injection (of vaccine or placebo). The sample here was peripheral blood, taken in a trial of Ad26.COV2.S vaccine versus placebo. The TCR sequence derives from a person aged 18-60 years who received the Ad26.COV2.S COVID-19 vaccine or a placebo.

CDR3 loop: CASSFTGGLGEQFF. CDR3 in DNA: TGTGCCAGCAGCTTTACCGGGGGATTGGGTGAGCAGTTCTTC. V usage is TRBV5-4 and J usage is TRBJ2-1; maybe TRBD2 (6 bases). The CDR3 contains 14 residues. V was shortened by 2 bases and J by 9 bases, with 15 bases between the two germline ends. Germline V lookup: CDR1 SGHNT, CDR2 YYREEE (reference sequence).